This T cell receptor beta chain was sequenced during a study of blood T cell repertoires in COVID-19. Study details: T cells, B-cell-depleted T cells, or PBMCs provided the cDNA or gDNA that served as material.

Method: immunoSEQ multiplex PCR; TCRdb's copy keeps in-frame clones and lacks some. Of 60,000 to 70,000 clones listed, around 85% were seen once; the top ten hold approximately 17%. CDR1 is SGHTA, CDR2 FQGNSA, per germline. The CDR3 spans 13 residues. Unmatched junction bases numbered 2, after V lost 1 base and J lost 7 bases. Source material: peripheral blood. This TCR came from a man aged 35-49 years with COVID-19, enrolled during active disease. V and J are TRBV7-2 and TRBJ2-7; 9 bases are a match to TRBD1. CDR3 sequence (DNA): TGTGCCAGCAGCTTAGGGGACAGGGAAGAGCAGTACTTC. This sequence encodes CASSLGDREEQYF.